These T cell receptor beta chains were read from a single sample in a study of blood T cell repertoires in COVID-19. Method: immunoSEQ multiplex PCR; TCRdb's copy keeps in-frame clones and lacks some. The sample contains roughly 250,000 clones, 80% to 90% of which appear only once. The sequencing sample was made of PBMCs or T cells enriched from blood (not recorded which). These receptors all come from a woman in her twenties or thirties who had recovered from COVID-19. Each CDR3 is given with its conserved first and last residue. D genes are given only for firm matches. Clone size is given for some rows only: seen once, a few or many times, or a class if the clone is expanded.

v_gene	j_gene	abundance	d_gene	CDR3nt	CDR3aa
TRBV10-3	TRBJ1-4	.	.	TGTGCCATCGTCGGCAGGGGTCGTCCTGAAAAACTGTTTTTT	CAIVGRGRPEKLFF
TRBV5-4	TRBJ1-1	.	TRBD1	TGTGCCAGCAGCTTCGGGACAGCGTACACTGAAGCTTTCTTT	CASSFGTAYTEAFF
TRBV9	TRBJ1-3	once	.	TGTGCCAGCAGCCCCCGTGAGGGAGTGATTGGAAACACCATATATTTT	CASSPREGVIGNTIYF
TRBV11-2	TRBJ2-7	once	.	TGTGCCAGCAGCCCCGGGGGCTACGAGCAGTACTTC	CASSPGGYEQYF
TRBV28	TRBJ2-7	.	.	TGTGCCAGCAGTTTCCCGCAGGGCGAGCAGTACTTC	CASSFPQGEQYF
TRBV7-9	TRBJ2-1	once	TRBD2	TGTGCCAGCAGACCGAGAGGGACTAGCGGGGGGTCGGGTTACAATGAGCAGTTCTTC	CASRPRGTSGGSGYNEQFF
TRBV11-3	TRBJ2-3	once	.	TGTGCCAGCAGCTTAGGTGCAGTCACAGATACGCAGTATTTT	CASSLGAVTDTQYF
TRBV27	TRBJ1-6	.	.	TGTGCCAGCAGTGCTCCCAGGGGTTCCTCCTATAATTCACCCCTCCACTTT	CASSAPRGSSYNSPLHF
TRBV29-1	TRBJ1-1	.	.	TGCAGCGTTGAAGTAAGCCAGGGTTTTCCCGACCAAGCTTTCTTT	CSVEVSQGFPDQAFF
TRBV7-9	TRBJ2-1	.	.	TGTGCCAGCAGCTCAGGCTCCCGCATTGAGCAGTTCTTC	CASSSGSRIEQFF
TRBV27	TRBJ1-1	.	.	TGTGCCAGCAGTTTTACAGAATTACAAACTGAAGCTTTCTTT	CASSFTELQTEAFF
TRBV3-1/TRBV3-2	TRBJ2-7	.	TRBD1	TGTGCCAGCACCGACAGGGGGCGCGGGTACGAGCAGTACTTC	CASTDRGRGYEQYF
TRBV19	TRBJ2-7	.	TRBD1	TGTGCCAGTGCCCCGGGGACAGGGACCTACGAGCAGTACTTC	CASAPGTGTYEQYF
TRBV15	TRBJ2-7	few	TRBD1	TGTGCCACCAGCAGAGGACAGGGGGCCGAGCAGTACTTC	CATSRGQGAEQYF
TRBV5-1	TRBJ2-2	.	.	TGCGCCAGCAGCTTGGACGCAGGGAACACCGGGGAGCTGTTTTTT	CASSLDAGNTGELFF
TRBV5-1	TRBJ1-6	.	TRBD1	TGCGCCAGCAGCTTAAAGACAGGGGAAGGATCACCCCTCCACTTT	CASSLKTGEGSPLHF
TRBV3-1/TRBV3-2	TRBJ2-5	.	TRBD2	TGTGCCAGCAGCCAAGTTTTACTAGCGGGAGCGGAGACCCAGTACTTC	CASSQVLLAGAETQYF
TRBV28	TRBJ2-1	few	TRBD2	TGTGCCAGCACCCCAGGAGGTACTAGCGGGAGGGCCCCATTCTTC	CASTPGGTSGRAPFF
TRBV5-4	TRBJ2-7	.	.	TGTGCCAGCAGCTCCGAACAATTCTCCTACGAGCAGTACTTC	CASSSEQFSYEQYF
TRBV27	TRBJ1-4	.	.	TGTGCCAGCAGTCGGTCGAGGGGGGGTGAAAAACTGTTTTTT	CASSRSRGGEKLFF
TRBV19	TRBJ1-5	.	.	TGTGCCAGTAGTATAGATCGAGTTGGCAATCAGCCCCAGCATTTT	CASSIDRVGNQPQHF
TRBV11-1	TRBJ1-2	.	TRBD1	TGTGCCAGCAGTCAACAGGGGGCGGAAGGCTACACCTTC	CASSQQGAEGYTF
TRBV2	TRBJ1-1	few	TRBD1	TGTGCCAGCAGTGCCACAGGGGGGAACACTGAAGCTTTCTTT	CASSATGGNTEAFF
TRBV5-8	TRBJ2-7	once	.	TGTGCCAGCAGCCCATCCTACGAGCAGTACTTC	CASSPSYEQYF
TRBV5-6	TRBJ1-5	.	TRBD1	TGTGCCAGCAGCTTGGCCGGGACAGGCGACAATCAGCCCCAGCATTTT	CASSLAGTGDNQPQHF
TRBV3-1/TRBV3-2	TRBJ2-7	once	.	TGTGCCAGCAGCCCCCAGGGTTTGACTGAGCAGTACTTC	CASSPQGLTEQYF
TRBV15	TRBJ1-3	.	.	TGTGCCACCAGCAGAGAAGCAGGGGCGGCAAACACCATATATTTT	CATSREAGAANTIYF
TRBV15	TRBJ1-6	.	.	TGTGCCACCAGCACCACCCTCCGGTCTCTAAATGTCCTTTCACCCCTCCACTTT	CATSTTLRSLNVLSPLHF
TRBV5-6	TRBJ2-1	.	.	TGTGCCAGCAGCTTCGGTTTAGCGGAGCAGTTCTTC	CASSFGLAEQFF
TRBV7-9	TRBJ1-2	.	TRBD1	TGTGCCAGCAGCCCGACCCGACAGGGCAAGGGCTACACCTTC	CASSPTRQGKGYTF
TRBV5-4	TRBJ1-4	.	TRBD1	TGTGCCAGCAGCTTGGACAGGGGGCGGGTTGAAAAACTGTTTTTT	CASSLDRGRVEKLFF
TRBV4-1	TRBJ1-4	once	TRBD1	TGCGCCAGCAGCCAAGGGAAGGGACAGGGGAGTGAAAAACTGTTTTTT	CASSQGKGQGSEKLFF
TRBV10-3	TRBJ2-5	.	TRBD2	TGTGCCATCAGTGGGGCGGGAGGAGAGACCCAGTACTTC	CAISGAGGETQYF
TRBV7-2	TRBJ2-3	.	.	TGTGCCAGCAGCCGTTTTCGGGGGATGGCAGATACGCAGTATTTT	CASSRFRGMADTQYF
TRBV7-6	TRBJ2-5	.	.	TGTGCCAGCAGCTTGCCAGGGGAAGAGACCCAGTACTTC	CASSLPGEETQYF
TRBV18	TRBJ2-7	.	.	TGTGCCAGCTCACGGTCCAGGGGCTCCTCCTACGAGCAGTACTTC	CASSRSRGSSYEQYF
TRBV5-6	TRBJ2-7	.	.	TGTGCCAGCAGCTTGGCCGGCAGGGGGGCCTACGAGCAGTACTTC	CASSLAGRGAYEQYF